This TCR beta chain emerged from a study of cytomegalovirus exposure and HLA in healthy donors. A remark on this clone: The target antigen is unknown.

The PCR employed 60 Vbeta primers together with 13 Jbeta primers. Profiling relied on immunoSEQ multiplex PCR, and the TCRdb table lists in-frame clones only, not all of them. The sample carries 95,000 to 150,000 clones, 75% to 85% recorded once. General study results and limits: An analysis done earlier found most TCR beta V segments productive about 87% or about 30% of the time. It was reported that TCR beta sequences correctly inferred the HLA-A and HLA-B alleles for most subjects. Among immune exposure information, only CMV serostatus was available.

At collection, donors were nominally healthy, but unrecorded immune exposures were probable. This TCR came from a man aged 40-50 years in good health and CMV-seronegative. Sequenced material: PBMCs.

CDR3 region: CASSPVRGLATYEQYF. The CDR3 nucleotides read TGTGCCAGCAGCCCAGTCCGAGGACTAGCCACCTACGAGCAGTACTTC. The chain combines TRBV14 with TRBJ2-5, with 8 bases lining up with TRBD2. The J call may be wrong; the DNA end is better matched by TRBJ2-7. Per the germline V gene, CDR1 is SGHDN and CDR2 is FVKESK. This CDR3 contains 16 residues.